Below, 6 T cell receptor beta chains from the same sample are listed, as sequenced in a study of a mutant IDH1 vaccine in newly diagnosed glioma. As to time point: baseline, week 1 (first vaccination visit). Treatment noted: pre-vaccination baseline after standard-of-care therapy. TCRdb keeps only in-frame clones here, not all; method: immunoSEQ multiplex PCR. The table has some 87,000 clones, around four fifths seen once; the top ten hold 6.5% to 9.5%. The material sequenced was PBMCs, taken from a glioma patient treated with radiotherapy, temozolomide or both. The receptors shown here come from a man aged 35 to 55 with glioma.

The chain recombines TRBV10-2 with TRBJ2-3; 10 nucleotides align to TRBD2. The CDR3 has 18 amino acids. V shed 5 bases and J 2 bases; nucleotides not matched to a gene: 13. The germline V gene has CDR1 WSHSY and CDR2 SAAADI. CDR3 residues: CASSLLSGGLTITDTQYF. DNA of the CDR3: TGCGCCAGCAGTCTTCTTAGCGGGGGGCTCACGATCACAGATACGCAGTATTTT.

V usage is TRBV6-6 and J usage is TRBJ1-6; 9 nucleotides match TRBD1. The germline V gene encodes CDR1 MNHNY and CDR2 SVGAGI (reference sequence). Trimming cost V 4 bases and J 6 bases; bases outside gene matches: 4. This CDR3 spans 15 amino acids. CDR3 nucleotides: TGTGCCAGCAGTTCACAGGGGGCCCTTAATTCACCCCTCCACTTT. Translating gives CASSSQGALNSPLHF.

The V call is TRBV25-1, the J call TRBJ2-7; 7 bases are shared with TRBD2. The CDR3 has 14 residues. V lost 1 base, J lost 6 bases, and 6 bases stayed unmatched. Germline V gene sequence: CDR1 MGHDK, CDR2 SYGVNS. The CDR3 region is CASSEWDWGGEQYF. CDR3 coding DNA: TGTGCCAGCAGTGAATGGGATTGGGGGGGCGAGCAGTACTTC.

V and J are TRBV5-1 and TRBJ2-5; no clear D. CDR3 size: 15 residues. Germline V CDR1 and CDR2: SGHRS, YFSETQ. Trimming removed 1 base from V and 0 bases from J, with 10 bases in between. The CDR3 reads CASSLMVRDQETQYF. The CDR3 coding sequence is TGCGCCAGCAGCTTGATGGTCAGAGACCAAGAGACCCAGTACTTC. The whole variable domain, filled in from reference TRBV5-1 and TRBJ2-5, reads KAGVTQTPRYLIKTRGQQVTLSCSPISGHRSVSWYQQTPGQGLQFLFEYFSETQRNKGNFPGRFSGRQFSNSRSEMNVSTLELGDSALYLCASSLMVRDQETQYFGPGTRLLVL.

The chain links TRBV5-1 to TRBJ2-3; D uncertain. V lost 6 bases, J lost 7 bases, and 9 bases lay in between. This CDR3 comprises 11 residues. Germline lookup yields CDR1 SGHRS and CDR2 YFSETQ. The CDR3 DNA follows: TGCGCCAGCATGTTGGAAAATACGCAGTATTTT. This codes for CASMLENTQYF.

This clone was counted only a few times. This chain connects TRBV5-1 to TRBJ1-3, with unresolved D. V was cut by 0 bases and J by 4 bases, with 14 bases left in between. This CDR3 has 16 amino acids. In germline, CDR1 is SGHRS, CDR2 YFSETQ. CDR3 bases: TGCGCCAGCAGCTTGGAGATTGGGTTCGGCGGAAACACCATATATTTT. Amino acid sequence: CASSLEIGFGGNTIYF.